These 5 T cell receptor beta chains share one sample of origin, sequenced in a study of T cell changes during pregnancy in multiple sclerosis. Sequenced by immunoSEQ multiplex PCR; TCRdb stores in-frame clones only, minus some. The sample consists of some 80,000 clones, around 92% of them appearing once. The sequencing used peripheral blood, collected before pregnancy. The receptors here all came from a female donor with multiple sclerosis, enrolled in a pregnancy study.

V gene TRBV28 combines with J gene TRBJ1-5; the match to TRBD1 covers 7 bases. From germline, CDR1 is MDHEN and CDR2 SYDVKM. V was pared by 3 bases and J by 1 base, with 6 bases of the junction left unmatched. CDR3 length equals 16 residues. Here the CDR3 reads CASSLSTGWSNQPQHF. DNA of the CDR3: TGTGCCAGCAGTTTGTCGACAGGGTGGAGCAATCAGCCCCAGCATTTT. Drawing the rest from reference TRBV28 and TRBJ1-5, the complete variable domain is DVKVTQSSRYLVKRTGEKVFLECVQDMDHENMFWYRQDPGLGLRLIYFSYDVKMKEKGDIPEGYSVSREKKERFSLILESASTNQTSMYLCASSLSTGWSNQPQHFGDGTRLSIL.

The chain joins TRBV7-2 to TRBJ1-5; D possibly corresponds to TRBD1 (5 bases). CDR1 is SGHTA, CDR2 FQGNSA, per germline. With 4 bases removed from V and 4 bases from J, the gap between germline ends came to 14 bases. The CDR3 consists of 15 residues. DNA for the CDR3: TGTGCCAGCAGCTCGCCCGACAGTTCGAATCAGCCCCAGCATTTT. This codes for CASSSPDSSNQPQHF. Full variable domain (missing parts from reference TRBV7-2 and TRBJ1-5): GAGVSQSPSNKVTEKGKDVELRCDPISGHTALYWYRQSLGQGLEFLIYFQGNSAPDKSGLPSDRFSAERTGGSVSTLTIQRTQQEDSAVYLCASSSPDSSNQPQHFGDGTRLSIL.

This chain connects TRBV10-3 to TRBJ2-7; 11 bases map to TRBD2. Trimming at V came to 7 bases and at J to 2 bases, leaving 7 bases not matched to a gene. The CDR3 is 15 residues long. The V gene's germline CDR1 is ENHRY and CDR2 SYGVKD. CDR3 bases: TGTGCCATCACCGGGGGGACTAGCGGTACCTACGAGCAGTACTTC. It translates to CAITGGTSGTYEQYF.

This clone was observed once. This chain uses TRBV7-9 with TRBJ1-1; D ambiguous. The CDR3 is 14 amino acids. Trimming removed 3 bases at V and 4 bases at J, with 12 bases between. CDR1 and CDR2 (germline): SEHNR, FQNEAQ (reference sequence). Here the CDR3 reads CASSLGGYGTEAFF. The CDR3, as DNA: TGTGCCAGCAGCTTGGGAGGCTACGGCACTGAAGCTTTCTTT.

This clone showed up just once. The gene calls are TRBV10-1 and TRBJ1-5; no firm D call. The V gene lost 2 bases and the J gene lost 1 base, with 24 bases spanning the gap. From germline, CDR1 is WNHNN and CDR2 SYGVQD (reference sequence). The CDR3 runs to 20 residues. CDR3 bases: TGCGCCAGCAGTGAGCTCTACGAGGGTCTGCTCGATATCAGCAATCAGCCCCAGCATTTT. Its translation is CASSELYEGLLDISNQPQHF.